This T cell receptor (beta chain) appears in the sequencing data of a study of PD-1 blockade in classical Hodgkin lymphoma. On the study more broadly: Every 2 weeks, patients had 3 mg/kg nivolumab intravenously.

For this clone: Its antigen is not known.

CDR3 length: 17 amino acids. The germline V and J ends were trimmed by 4 bases and 8 bases, with 24 bases remaining between them. Germline CDR1 MNHNS, CDR2 SASEGT. The time point is: cycle 4 day 1 (C4D1), after six to seven weeks of nivolumab. Every patient was affected by relapse after autologous stem cell transplantation, while exposure to brentuximab vedotin was not uniform. The repertoire was sequenced with immunoSEQ multiplex PCR; TCRdb's copy has only in-frame clones and lacks some. The data show fewer than 25,000 clones, with under 90% seen just once and 5% to 7.5% held by the top ten. Findings of the study overall: Repertoires differed for reasons still undefined, possibly disease activity or prior therapy.

The specimen was peripheral blood mononuclear cells (PBMCs), collected before the fourth cycle of nivolumab. V gene TRBV6-1 combines with J gene TRBJ2-4; D not resolved. The receptor comes from a human donor with classical Hodgkin lymphoma. This CDR3 is CASSVDSDRIWGDIQYF. The CDR3 DNA reads TGTGCCAGCAGTGTCGATTCTGATCGGATCTGGGGTGACATTCAGTACTTC.